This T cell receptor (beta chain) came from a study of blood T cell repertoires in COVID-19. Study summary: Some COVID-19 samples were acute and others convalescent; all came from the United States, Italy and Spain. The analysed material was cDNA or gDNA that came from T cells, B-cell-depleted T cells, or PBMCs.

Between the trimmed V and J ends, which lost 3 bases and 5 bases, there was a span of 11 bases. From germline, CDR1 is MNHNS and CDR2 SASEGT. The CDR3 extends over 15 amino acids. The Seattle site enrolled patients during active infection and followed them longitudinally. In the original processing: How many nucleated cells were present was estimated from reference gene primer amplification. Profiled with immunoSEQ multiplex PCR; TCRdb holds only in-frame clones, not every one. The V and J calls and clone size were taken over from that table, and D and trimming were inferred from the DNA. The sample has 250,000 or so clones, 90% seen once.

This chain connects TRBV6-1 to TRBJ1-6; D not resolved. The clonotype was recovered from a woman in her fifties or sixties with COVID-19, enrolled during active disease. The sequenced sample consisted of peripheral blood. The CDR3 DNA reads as TGTGCCAGCAGTGACCTGGGGAGAGATAATTCACCCCTCCACTTT. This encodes CASSDLGRDNSPLHF.